This T cell receptor (beta chain) emerged from a study of T cell responses to AZD1222 COVID-19 vaccine (dated by TCRdb to about 2021). About the full investigation: AZD1222 recipients with second doses at about 4 weeks or about 12 weeks were pooled, because spike-specific TCR depth and breadth did not differ between schedules. TCR sequencing was performed for about 240 trial participants, of whom some 200 were given two doses of AZD1222 and around 25 were given two doses of MenACWY control vaccine. Trial participants were enrolled into age subgroups of 18-55, 56-69 and 70-plus years, which contained approximately 150, 28 and 58 TCR-sequenced participants, respectively.

The germline V gene specifies SGHDT as CDR1 and YYEEEE as CDR2. For this chain, trimming is 3 bases at the V end and 7 bases at the J end, and the number of junction bases without a gene match is 9. The CDR3, from cysteine to phenylalanine, totals 16 residues. The entry retains the CDR3 DNA only, 48 bases that are in frame from base 1. What the study reported, not specific to this receptor: Conclusions about previously exposed vaccinees were limited because only six AZD1222 recipients were SARS-CoV-2 seropositive at baseline. Participants were mostly white British and included more females than males, and it was suggested by the authors that clonal diversity may have been underestimated. After two AZD1222 doses, both the breadth and the depth of spike-specific TCRs were significantly higher than at day 0 and than in MenACWY recipients. Reportedly, almost half of the unique spike-specific TCRs recognized epitopes lying outside the regions that are mutated in the B.1.351 and B.1.1.7 variants. Because no day 14 peak-response samples were available, repertoires were characterized only after the peak T cell response. Vaccine-associated CD4 TCRs spanned the whole spike protein, with dominant responses in regions 160-218 and 743-854. The 56-69-year group was small, and its depth increase did not reach significance, likely because of low power.

The CDR3 regions of human TCRbeta chains were subjected to immunosequencing. The study's own analysis went as follows. Repertoire TCRs were matched against a reference library of SARS-CoV-2-specific TCRs generated with the MIRA antigen-specificity platform. Breadth meant the fraction of unique TCRs that were SARS-CoV-2-associated, whereas depth meant the fraction of total T cells that were SARS-CoV-2-associated. Using the MIRA data, every spike-specific TCR was mapped to the spike region that the TCR reacted to and assigned to either a CD4 or a CD8 class. Log10-transformed breadth and depth values were compared by one-way ANOVA with Sidak's multiple comparisons tests. What TCRdb holds here is the immuneACCESS table cut down to in-frame rearrangements. Part of the clones is not present; checked against another copy, under half of the missing clones reflect an unresolved V gene, and the others are unexplained. V, J and clone size are those of that table, while D and trimming were read from the DNA. Present in this sample are 100,000 or so clones, more than 75% of which were seen just once. The leading ten clones occupy about 2.5% of the sample.

Comments on this clone: Its binding antigen is unknown. No base quality values were provided; no much bigger clone lies one nucleotide off.

Per the publication, the time point label means: baseline before first vaccination. The vaccinee samples were drawn from two UK trials, COV001 and COV002, one of which was a single-blind randomized controlled phase 2/3 trial testing AZD1222 (ChAdOx1 nCoV-19) in healthy adults. For TCRbeta chain sequencing, PBMC samples were collected from trial participants at day 0 and at day 28 after the second dose. The starting material was peripheral blood, obtained on day 0 of AZD1222 vaccination. Recombination joined TRBV5-6 with TRBJ2-1, with 11 bases matching TRBD2. The source of this sequence is an adult in good health. The CDR3 region: CASSWVAGGPGNEQFF. The DNA sequence reads TGTGCCAGCAGCTGGGTAGCGGGAGGGCCGGGTAATGAGCAGTTCTTC.